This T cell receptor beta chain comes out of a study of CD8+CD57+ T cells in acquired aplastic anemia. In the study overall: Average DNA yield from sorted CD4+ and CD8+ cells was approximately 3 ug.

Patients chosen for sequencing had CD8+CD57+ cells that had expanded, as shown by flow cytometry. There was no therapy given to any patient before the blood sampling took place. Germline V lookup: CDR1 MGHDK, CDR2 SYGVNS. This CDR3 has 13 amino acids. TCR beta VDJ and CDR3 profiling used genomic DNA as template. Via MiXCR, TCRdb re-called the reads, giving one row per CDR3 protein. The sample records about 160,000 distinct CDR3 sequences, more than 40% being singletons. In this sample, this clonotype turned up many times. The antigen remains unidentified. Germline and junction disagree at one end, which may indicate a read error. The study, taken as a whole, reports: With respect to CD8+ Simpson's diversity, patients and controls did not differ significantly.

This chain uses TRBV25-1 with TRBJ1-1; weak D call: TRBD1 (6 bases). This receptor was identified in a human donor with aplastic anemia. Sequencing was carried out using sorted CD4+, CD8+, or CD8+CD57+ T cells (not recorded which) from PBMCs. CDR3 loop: CASKGGGLTGAFF. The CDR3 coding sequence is TGTGCCAGCAAAGGGGGAGGGCTCACTGGAGCTTTCTTT.